These T cell receptor beta chains were read from a single sample in a study of cytomegalovirus exposure and HLA in healthy donors. The method was immunoSEQ multiplex PCR; TCRdb's version includes in-frame clones alone and lacks a portion of them. This sample carries about 340,000 clones, 86% of them seen once, and the ten largest clones take over 0.8%. The sequenced sample consisted of PBMCs. These receptors originate from a woman under 30 in good health and CMV-seronegative. CDR3s include the opening cysteine and the closing phenylalanine or tryptophan. The D gene is left open where the match is weak. A row's size may be missing; if present it is once, few, many or a size class.

>.|.|TRBV5-4|TRBJ2-3
TGTGCCAGCAGCTTGGAAATCATAGATACGCAGTATTTT
CASSLEIIDTQYF
>.|TRBD1|TRBV5-6|TRBJ2-1
TGTGCCAGCAGCGGGACTGGGACAGGGTGGAATGAGCAGTTCTTC
CASSGTGTGWNEQFF
>.|TRBD1|TRBV4-3|TRBJ2-7
TGCGCCAGCAGCCAAGCCCTGGGACAGGTAACCTACGAGCAGTACTTC
CASSQALGQVTYEQYF
>.|.|TRBV7-2|TRBJ2-1
TGTGCCAGCACAGCCGCAGGGGCAATTAGTGAGCAGTTCTTC
CASTAAGAISEQFF
>.|.|TRBV4-1|TRBJ2-1
TGCGCCAGCAGCCAAGATAGGACTGCCTCCTACAATGAGCAGTTCTTC
CASSQDRTASYNEQFF
>.|TRBD2|TRBV6-1|TRBJ2-7
TGTGCCACCTCAGGGGGAGCTAGCGGGAAGCAGGAGCAGTACTTC
CATSGGASGKQEQYF
>.|TRBD1|TRBV14|TRBJ2-7
TGTGCCAGCAGCCACGGGACAGGGATCGAGCAGTACTTC
CASSHGTGIEQYF
>.|TRBD1|TRBV5-6|TRBJ2-7
TGTGCCAGCAGCCCCCGGTGGGACAGGGACTACGAGCAGTACTTC
CASSPRWDRDYEQYF
>.|.|TRBV7-9|TRBJ1-2
TGTGCCAGCAGCTTACCCCCGTATGGCTACACCTTC
CASSLPPYGYTF
>.|.|TRBV21-1|TRBJ2-1
TGTGCCAGCAGCAAAGCTTGTGGGAGGGAGGGGCGTGAGCAGTTCTTC
CASSKACGREGREQFF
>.|.|TRBV29-1|TRBJ2-7
TGCAGCGTTCAAAGGGGTGCAGGGGAGCAGTACTTC
CSVQRGAGEQYF
>.|TRBD1|TRBV5-4|TRBJ2-2
TGTGCCAGCAGCTTGGAACCCGGACAGGGGTCCGGGGAGCTGTTTTTT
CASSLEPGQGSGELFF
>.|TRBD2|TRBV13|TRBJ2-1
TGTGCCAGCAGCGGGCGGGGGGCCTGGGATGAGCAGTTCTTC
CASSGRGAWDEQFF
>.|TRBD1|TRBV28|TRBJ1-2
TGTGCCAGCAGTTCGGGACAGGGTGGATTCGGATATGGCTACACCTTC
CASSSGQGGFGYGYTF
>.|.|TRBV13|TRBJ2-7
TGTGCCAGCAGCTTAGGACTAGGCGGCTACGAGCAGTACTTC
CASSLGLGGYEQYF
>.|.|TRBV7-8|TRBJ2-3
TGTGCCAGCAGCTGGATAGCCACAGATACGCAGTATTTT
CASSWIATDTQYF
>.|.|TRBV19|TRBJ1-5
TGTGCCAGTAGTCCCTCGGTTTATAGCAATCAGCCCCAGCATTTT
CASSPSVYSNQPQHF
>.|.|TRBV6-5|TRBJ1-1
TGTGCCACTGTAGGGGAGGGGAACACTGAAGCTTTCTTT
CATVGEGNTEAFF
>.|.|TRBV15|TRBJ1-3
TGTGCCACCAGCAGGACCGACAGTGGAAACACCATATATTTT
CATSRTDSGNTIYF
>once|.|TRBV11-1|TRBJ1-3
TGTGCCAGCAGCCACACAGGGATCTCTGGAAACACCATATATTTT
CASSHTGISGNTIYF